The next 26 T cell receptor beta chains were all read from a single sample in a study of chemoradiotherapy in HPV16-positive cancers. Profiling relied on immunoSEQ multiplex PCR, and the TCRdb table lists in-frame clones only, not all of them. The profile shows 9,500 to 15,000 clones, about nine tenths of them singletons. The material was blood, obtained from a patient who underwent chemoradiotherapy. The source is a human donor with HPV-associated anogenital cancer.

The chain carries TRBV11-2 and TRBJ1-2; TRBD1 agrees at 7 bases. Germline CDR1 SGHAT, CDR2 FQNNGV. The CDR3 consists of 14 residues. V trimming: 5 bases; J trimming: 4 bases; junction bases outside the gene matches: 7. Written as DNA, the CDR3 is TGTGCCAGCAGCCGGACAGGACCTAGCTATGGCTACACCTTC. Residues: CASSRTGPSYGYTF.

The chain is built from TRBV2 and TRBJ1-4; weak D call: TRBD1 (6 bases). This CDR3 comprises 14 residues. Trimming left V 8 bases short and J 10 bases short, with 20 bases between. CDR1 SNHLY and CDR2 FYNNEI come from the germline V gene. The DNA of the CDR3 is TGTGCCAGCGCCTCCGGGACTAAAGGGGGAAAACTGTTTTTT. Protein: CASASGTKGGKLFF.

The table lists this clone with a count of one. V usage is TRBV29-1 and J usage is TRBJ2-1; maybe TRBD2 (6 bases). Trimming took off 4 bases at V and 1 base at J, with 14 bases between the two ends. Germline V gene data show CDR1 as SQVTM and CDR2 as ANQGSEA. The CDR3 runs to 15 residues. CDR3 sequence (DNA): TGCAGCGTTGGCTCAGCGGGTGGATCCTACAATGAGCAGTTCTTC. Translating it yields CSVGSAGGSYNEQFF.

This chain uses TRBV10-3 with TRBJ1-1; D uncertain. The germline gives CDR1 ENHRY, CDR2 SYGVKD. V was cut by 3 bases and J by 8 bases, with 13 bases left in between. The CDR3 loop spans 13 amino acids. CDR3 in amino acids: CAISDLVALEAFF. Written as DNA, the CDR3 is TGTGCCATCAGTGACCTGGTGGCTCTGGAAGCTTTCTTT.

This chain connects TRBV6-1 to TRBJ2-7, with D possibly matching TRBD1 (5 bases). The V gene's germline CDR1 is MNHNS and CDR2 SASEGT. This CDR3 has 13 amino acids. Trimming took 6 bases from V and 2 from J, leaving 11 bases between them. For the CDR3, the DNA is TGTGCCAGCAGCTACACAGGTACCTACGAGCAGTACTTC. Translation gives CASSYTGTYEQYF.

The chain uses TRBV7-7 and TRBJ1-5; 9 nucleotides align to TRBD1. V gave up 4 bases and J gave up 0 bases; unmatched junction bases: 10. Germline assignment: CDR1 SSHAT and CDR2 FNYEAQ (reference sequence). The CDR3 runs 18 residues. The CDR3: CASSSTGGSPFSNQPQHF. CDR3 DNA sequence: TGTGCCAGCAGCTCTACAGGGGGCAGTCCCTTTAGCAATCAGCCCCAGCATTTT.

The chain joins TRBV7-9 to TRBJ1-2; the D gene is possibly TRBD1 (5 bases). Deletions cut 6 bases from V and 4 bases from J, with 21 bases between. CDR1 and CDR2 from the germline V gene are SEHNR and FQNEAQ (reference sequence). There are 16 residues in the CDR3. CDR3 coding DNA: TGTGCCAGCAGGGATTCAGGGATTACTTTTCTCTATGGCTACACCTTC. Translated: CASRDSGITFLYGYTF.

The CDR3 DNA reads TGCACCAGCAGGTACTTAGCGGACACCTTGAACACTGAAGCTTTCTTT. This encodes CTSRYLADTLNTEAFF. The chain has TRBV1 and TRBJ1-1. TRBV1 is described as a pseudogene. This CDR3 is 16 amino acids long.

The V call is TRBV5-6, the J call TRBJ1-1; possible D gene TRBD1, 5 bases. V gave up 4 bases and J gave up 2 bases, with 12 bases separating them. Looked up from germline, CDR1 is SGHDT and CDR2 is YYEEEE. The CDR3 contains 14 residues. The CDR3 reads CASSPGRVNTEAFF. CDR3 sequence (DNA): TGTGCCAGCAGCCCGGGACGGGTAAACACTGAAGCTTTCTTT.

The CDR3 DNA is TGCGCCAGCAGCGGCGGGGGTCTTGGAAACACCATATATTTT. Protein product: CASSGGGLGNTIYF. The chain combines TRBV5-1 with TRBJ1-3, with TRBD1 as a possible D gene (5 bases). This CDR3 is 14 amino acids long. The V gene lost 4 bases and the J gene lost 3 bases, with 11 bases spanning the gap. CDR1 SGHRS and CDR2 YFSETQ come from the germline V gene.

This sequence joins TRBV5-1 and TRBJ1-2; 12 bases are shared with TRBD1. The V gene's germline CDR1 is SGHRS and CDR2 YFSETQ. Trimming removed 0 bases from V and 8 bases from J; junction bases left unmatched: 2. The CDR3 is 14 amino acids. CDR3 coding DNA: TGCGCCAGCAGCTTGGCCGGGACAGGGGGCGGCTACACCTTC. Its translation: CASSLAGTGGGYTF.

As concerns this clone: One end of the junction varies from germline; a read error may be responsible. The sample contains more than one DNA sequence encoding this CDR3. The chain recombines TRBV29-1 with TRBJ1-1, with D perhaps TRBD1 (6 bases). Germline V gene lookup returns CDR1 SQVTM and CDR2 ANQGSEA. The CDR3 covers 13 residues. CDR3 sequence reads: CSGGGLRGTEAFF. In DNA form, the CDR3 reads TGCAGTGGCGGGGGGCTTCGCGGCACTGAGGCTTTCTTT. The full variable domain, with the rest looked up from reference TRBV29-1 and TRBJ1-1, is SAVISQKPSRDICQRGTSLTIQCQVDSQVTMMFWYRQQPGQSLTLIATANQGSEATYESGFVIDKFPISRPNLTFSTLTVSNMSPEDSSIYLCSGGGLRGTEAFFGQGTRLTVV.

The chain combines TRBV27 with TRBJ2-7, with D possibly matching TRBD1 (6 bases). Germline values: CDR1 MNHEY, CDR2 SMNVEV (reference sequence). Trimming cost V 8 bases and J 0 bases, with 11 bases left between them. This CDR3 has 13 residues. The CDR3 spells CASRDTLSYEQYF. The DNA for the CDR3 is TGTGCCAGCCGGGACACCCTCTCCTACGAGCAGTACTTC.

The chain has TRBV6-1 and TRBJ2-5; perhaps TRBD1 as D (6 bases). The J call is in doubt because the DNA end fits TRBJ2-7 better. Germline V gene sequence: CDR1 MNHNS, CDR2 SASEGT. The CDR3 has 14 residues. This CDR3 is CASSGRGSSYEQYF. The CDR3 bases are TGTGCCAGCAGTGGCAGGGGAAGCTCCTACGAGCAGTACTTC.

The rearrangement uses TRBV6-1 and TRBJ1-1; maybe TRBD1 (5 bases). CDR1 is MNHNS, CDR2 SASEGT, per germline. Trimming removed 7 bases at V and 1 base at J, with 13 bases between. CDR3 length: 14 amino acids. This chain's CDR3 is CASKSGSANTEAFF. The CDR3 region has the DNA TGTGCCAGCAAATCAGGGTCGGCGAACACTGAAGCTTTCTTT.

The chain carries TRBV10-3 and TRBJ2-1; 9 positions match TRBD2. V was pared by 4 bases and J by 4 bases, with 8 bases of the junction left unmatched. The CDR3 is 16 amino acids. Germline V lookup: CDR1 ENHRY, CDR2 SYGVKD. CDR3 bases: TGTGCCATCAGTGGGGTAACTAGCGGGTCGTACAATGAGCAGTTCTTC. Translating it yields CAISGVTSGSYNEQFF.

This clone was recorded only once. The chain employs TRBV11-3 and TRBJ2-1; 7 bases are shared with TRBD2. CDR1 and CDR2 from the germline V gene are SGHNT and YENEEA. CDR3 length: 14 residues. V shed 3 bases, J shed 5 bases, and the junction held 4 bases outside the gene matches. The CDR3 protein is CASSLGGVDNEQFF. Written as DNA, the CDR3 is TGTGCCAGCAGCTTGGGAGGGGTAGACAATGAGCAGTTCTTC.

DNA of the CDR3: TGCGCCAGCAGCTCGGATGGACAGAGCAATCAGCCCCAGCATTTT. Protein: CASSSDGQSNQPQHF. The chain employs TRBV5-1 and TRBJ1-5; perhaps TRBD1 as D (6 bases). The CDR3 consists of 15 residues. The germline CDR1 and CDR2 sequences are SGHRS and YFSETQ. Trimming removed 3 bases at V and 1 base at J, with 11 bases between.

The chain employs TRBV2 and TRBJ2-3, with 16 bases that match TRBD2. Germline-derived CDR1 and CDR2 are SNHLY and FYNNEI. The CDR3 extends over 15 amino acids. The junction had 10 bases not matched to a gene; V was cut back by 6 bases and J by 13 bases. This CDR3 is CASSLAGLAGGQEYF. The CDR3 nucleotides are TGTGCCAGCAGCTTAGCGGGACTAGCGGGGGGGCAGGAGTATTTT.

CDR3 region: CASSPRDIQETQYF. DNA for the CDR3: TGTGCCAGCAGCCCTCGGGACATCCAAGAGACCCAGTACTTC. The chain couples TRBV5-4 to TRBJ2-5, with D maybe TRBD1 (6 bases). V dropped 4 bases and J dropped 1 base, with 11 bases sitting between them. The CDR3 runs 14 residues. Germline V lookup: CDR1 SGHNT, CDR2 YYREEE (reference sequence).

The rearrangement uses TRBV5-6 and TRBJ2-3; D unresolved. The CDR3 has 16 residues. Germline V gene lookup returns CDR1 SGHDT and CDR2 YYEEEE. Trimming took off 4 bases at V and 1 base at J, with 16 bases between the two ends. The CDR3 DNA is TGTGCCAGCAGCCACGGGCGGACGTCTGGCACAGATACGCAGTATTTT. Encoded protein: CASSHGRTSGTDTQYF.

CDR3 in amino acids: CASSYLPGGSDEQYF. CDR3 sequence (DNA): TGTGCCAGCAGTTACTTGCCAGGGGGAAGCGACGAGCAGTACTTC. This chain links TRBV6-6 with TRBJ2-7; 7 nucleotides line up with TRBD1. CDR1 is MNHNY and CDR2 is SVGAGI in the germline V gene (reference sequence). This CDR3 contains 15 residues. V dropped 1 base and J dropped 5; count of bases not matched to a gene: 8.

This clone was observed a handful of times. This chain connects TRBV5-4 to TRBJ1-1; no definite D call. V lost 4 bases to trimming and J lost 8 bases, with 9 bases between them. In germline, CDR1 is SGHNT, CDR2 YYREEE (reference sequence). The CDR3 length is 11 residues. This CDR3 is CASSRAGEAFF. DNA of the CDR3: TGTGCCAGCAGCAGAGCCGGGGAAGCTTTCTTT.

V and J are TRBV5-1 and TRBJ2-3, with no clear D. The germline gives CDR1 SGHRS, CDR2 YFSETQ. The CDR3 spans 14 residues. V was cut by 5 bases and J by 0 bases, with 10 bases left in between. The CDR3 nucleotides are TGCGCCAGCAGTCGTTCGGGTAGCACAGATACGCAGTATTTT. This codes for CASSRSGSTDTQYF.

The V and J genes are TRBV6-1 and TRBJ1-1, with D possibly TRBD1 on 6 matching bases. Germline CDR1 is MNHNS and CDR2 is SASEGT. V was trimmed by 3 bases and J by 6 bases, leaving 14 bases between them. This CDR3 is 14 amino acids long. CDR3 nucleotides: TGTGCCAGCAGTGATGGGGGCGCCGTCGCTGAAGCTTTCTTT. Its translation is CASSDGGAVAEAFF.

J is TRBJ2-7 and V is TRBV7-9, with 9 bases aligning to TRBD1. Looked up from germline, CDR1 is SEHNR and CDR2 is FQNEAQ (reference sequence). The CDR3 sequence is 15 residues long. Trimming at V came to 5 bases and at J to 2 bases, leaving 7 bases not matched to a gene. CDR3 DNA: TGTGCCAGCAGCGGCCGGGACAGGGTCCCCTACGAGCAGTACTTC. Protein sequence: CASSGRDRVPYEQYF.